The present T cell receptor delta chain was sequenced within a study of gamma-delta chains in newborns, infants, children. At the level of the study: Polyclonal expansion of innate γδ T cells after birth follows microbial exposure.

Per germline, CDR1 TSWWSYY and CDR2 QGS. The CDR3 spans 19 residues. The ends lost 9 bases at V and 2 bases at J; junction bases unmatched: 18. TCRdb re-processed the reads via CATT. The sample yields roughly 5,400 delta-chain clones, over 3% seen once. This clone was picked up a small number of times. This clonotype originated in a child who was a newborn, infant or young child, either healthy, febrile or measles-vaccinated (not recorded which). The sequenced sample was blood. This rearrangement joins TRDV1 to TRDJ2, with 10 nucleotides matching TRDD3. The CDR3 spells CALRRSYGGYGTLTAQLFF. The CDR3 bases are TGTGCTCTGAGAAGGTCCTACGGGGGATACGGAACGTTGACAGCACAACTCTTCTTT.